What follows are 23 T cell receptor beta chains derived from one specimen sequenced in a study of OX40 agonist ivuxolimab in advanced cancers. Method: immunoSEQ multiplex PCR; TCRdb's copy keeps in-frame clones and lacks some. The repertoire has just under 60,000 clones, about 89% of them found once; the top ten carry 3.5% to 4.5%. Sequencing used CD4+ or CD8+ T cells sorted from blood, obtained in a trial of the OX40 agonist ivuxolimab. The origin of the receptors is an adult with an advanced solid tumor such as melanoma, head and neck, liver or kidney cancer.

The V call is TRBV7-9, the J call TRBJ1-1, with 7 bases that match TRBD1. The length of the CDR3 is 15 residues. Germline CDR1 SEHNR, CDR2 FQNEAQ (reference sequence). The J segment lost 6 bases and the V segment lost 3 bases, leaving 10 bases of the junction unmatched. CDR3 residues: CASSFRQGGIPEAFF. As DNA, the CDR3 is TGTGCCAGCAGCTTCCGGCAGGGGGGAATACCTGAAGCTTTCTTT.

The chain carries TRBV11-1 and TRBJ2-7; the match to TRBD2 covers 11 bases. V lost 3 bases and J lost 4; bases outside the gene matches: 5. The CDR3 consists of 15 residues. The germline V gene encodes CDR1 SGHAT and CDR2 FQDESV (reference sequence). CDR3 DNA sequence: TGTGCCAGCAGCTTCGGGGGACTAGCGGCATACGAGCAGTACTTC. Its translation: CASSFGGLAAYEQYF.

This clone has just one count. The gene calls are TRBV21-1 and TRBJ1-2; TRBD1 was called by the table and not checked on the DNA. TRBV21-1 is assigned pseudogene status. The CDR3 covers 14 residues. The CDR3 DNA follows: TGTGCCAGCAGCAAAGGACATGTGAACTATGGCTACACCTTC. Its protein product is CASSKGHVNYGYTF.

This chain's CDR3 is CSVYDGEQFF. The CDR3 DNA reads TGCAGCGTTTATGACGGTGAGCAGTTCTTC. J is TRBJ2-1 and V is TRBV29-1, with no clear D. Germline V gene lookup returns CDR1 SQVTM and CDR2 ANQGSEA. This CDR3 is built from 10 residues. Trimming removed 5 bases at V and 9 bases at J, with 8 bases between.

The chain carries TRBV4-1 and TRBJ2-3; TRBD2 might be the D (5 bases). The CDR3 consists of 13 residues. Germline V gene lookup returns CDR1 MGHRA and CDR2 YSYEKL. V lost 4 bases, J lost 5 bases, and 10 bases lay in between. The CDR3 loop is CASSPWAGDTQYF. The CDR3 nucleotides are TGCGCCAGCAGCCCATGGGCGGGAGATACGCAGTATTTT.

The V gene is TRBV27, the J gene TRBJ2-7; 15 nucleotides agree with TRBD2. The CDR3 spans 20 residues. The J segment lost 2 bases and the V segment lost 4 bases, leaving 15 bases of the junction unmatched. Germline V gene sequence: CDR1 MNHEY, CDR2 SMNVEV (reference sequence). CDR3 coding DNA: TGTGCCAGCAGTTCCCTCGTGGGACTAGCGGGAGGACTTACAGCCTACGAGCAGTACTTC. The encoded protein is CASSSLVGLAGGLTAYEQYF.

The rearrangement links TRBV27 to TRBJ1-2; D not certain. V shed 4 bases and J shed 4 bases, with 10 bases lying between them. The CDR3 has 13 residues. Germline values: CDR1 MNHEY, CDR2 SMNVEV (reference sequence). CDR3 amino acids: CASSSSGIYGYTF. The CDR3 DNA reads as TGTGCCAGCAGTTCCTCCGGAATCTATGGCTACACCTTC.

The V call is TRBV7-8, the J call TRBJ1-5, with D unresolved. The V end lost 5 bases, the J end lost 6 bases, and 11 bases lay between the germline ends. This CDR3 has 13 residues. Germline CDR1 and CDR2: SGHVS and FQNEAQ. CDR3 DNA: TGTGCCAGCAGCGACGCCCATAGTCAGCCCCAGCATTTT. Protein: CASSDAHSQPQHF.

V usage is TRBV4-3 and J usage is TRBJ2-7; 10 bases agree with TRBD2. The CDR3 runs to 15 residues. The germline CDR1 and CDR2 sequences are LGHNA and YSLEER. Trimming cost V 0 bases and J 2 bases; bases outside gene matches: 1. The CDR3 region has the DNA TGCGCCAGCAGCCAAGACGGGACTAGCGCCTACGAGCAGTACTTC. Encoded protein: CASSQDGTSAYEQYF.

Details on this clone: Possible read error: a much larger clone is one base away. This rearrangement joins TRBV5-1 to TRBJ2-7; the match to TRBD1 covers 11 bases. Losses at the gene ends were 4 bases for V and 3 bases for J; bases not matched to a gene: 3. Germline CDR1 is SGHRS and CDR2 is YFSETQ. CDR3 length: 14 amino acids. CDR3 loop: CASSAGTGGYEQYF. The CDR3 coding sequence is TGCGCCAGCAGCGCCGGGACAGGGGGCTACGAGCAGTACTTC.

A single count supports this clone. This CDR3 is CASSRQGRDNEQFF. CDR3 nucleotide sequence: TGTGCCAGCAGCAGACAGGGTCGGGACAATGAGCAGTTCTTC. The rearrangement uses TRBV27 and TRBJ2-1; 7 bases are shared with TRBD1. The CDR3 loop spans 14 amino acids. The trim removed 6 bases at V and 5 bases at J, leaving 7 bases unmatched. Germline assignment: CDR1 MNHEY and CDR2 SMNVEV (reference sequence).

The chain couples TRBV4-2 to TRBJ2-7, with TRBD2 matching 10 bases. Germline-derived CDR1 and CDR2 are LGHNA and YNFKEQ. The V and J ends lost 0 bases and 2 bases, in that order; junction bases with no gene match: 1. This CDR3 comprises 15 residues. As DNA, the CDR3 is TGTGCCAGCAGCCAAGAGCTAGCGGGGGCCTACGAGCAGTACTTC. It translates to CASSQELAGAYEQYF.

J is TRBJ2-7 and V is TRBV7-2; 8 nucleotides agree with TRBD2. CDR3 length: 13 residues. The germline V gene encodes CDR1 SGHTA and CDR2 FQGNSA. The J segment lost 3 bases and the V segment lost 4 bases, leaving 2 bases of the junction unmatched. The chain's CDR3 is CASSYGGDYEQYF. The CDR3 nucleotides read TGTGCCAGCAGCTACGGGGGGGACTACGAGCAGTACTTC.

The chain joins TRBV18 to TRBJ2-3, with 9 bases lining up with TRBD2. Germline V gene lookup returns CDR1 KGHSH and CDR2 LQKENI. The CDR3 covers 14 residues. With V trimmed by 9 bases and J by 6 bases, 10 bases remained unmatched. In nucleotides, the CDR3 is TGTGCCAGTAGGGAGCGGGAGGTCTCCGATACGCAGTATTTT. Protein sequence: CASREREVSDTQYF.

The chain carries TRBV5-1 and TRBJ2-3; 9 bases fit TRBD2. This CDR3 is 16 amino acids long. Trimming took 4 bases from V and 5 from J; bases not matched to a gene: 11. Looked up from germline, CDR1 is SGHRS and CDR2 is YFSETQ. The CDR3 bases are TGCGCCAGCAGCCTCCACGTAGCGGGAGTAGGAGATACGCAGTATTTT. It specifies CASSLHVAGVGDTQYF.

The chain employs TRBV25-1 and TRBJ2-1; the D gene could be TRBD1 or TRBD2 (5 bases each). From germline, CDR1 is MGHDK and CDR2 SYGVNS. The length of the CDR3 is 16 residues. V was pared by 6 bases and J by 4 bases, with 19 bases between. The chain's CDR3 is CASSGTGAHRYNEQFF. Here the CDR3 DNA reads TGTGCCAGCAGCGGGACGGGCGCCCATAGGTACAATGAGCAGTTCTTC. The entire variable domain, with the rest obtained from reference TRBV25-1 and TRBJ2-1, is as follows: EADIYQTPRYLVIGTGKKITLECSQTMGHDKMYWYQQDPGMELHLIHYSYGVNSTEKGDLSSESTVSRIRTEHFPLTLESARPSHTSQYLCASSGTGAHRYNEQFFGPGTRLTVL.

The rearrangement uses TRBV28 and TRBJ2-1; 14 nucleotides line up with TRBD2. V lost 6 bases to trimming and J lost 3 bases; unmatched junction nucleotides: 7. Germline V gene data show CDR1 as MDHEN and CDR2 as SYDVKM. The CDR3 is 17 residues long. The CDR3 protein is CASRGLAGAPLYNEQFF. The CDR3 nucleotides are TGTGCCAGCAGGGGACTAGCGGGGGCCCCCCTCTACAATGAGCAGTTCTTC.

The chain uses TRBV27 and TRBJ1-4; D remains ambiguous. Trimming removed 6 bases from V and 0 bases from J, with 11 bases in between. The germline V gene encodes CDR1 MNHEY and CDR2 SMNVEV (reference sequence). The CDR3 has 15 residues. The CDR3 DNA reads TGTGCCAGCAGCCCCTTTGGTGCAACTAATGAAAAACTGTTTTTT. This translates into CASSPFGATNEKLFF.

The V gene is TRBV27, the J gene TRBJ1-5; weak D call: TRBD1 (5 bases). Trimming left V 2 bases short and J 5 bases short, with 7 bases between. The length of the CDR3 is 13 residues. Germline V gives CDR1 MNHEY, CDR2 SMNVEV (reference sequence). The CDR3, as DNA: TGTGCCAGCAGTTTACAGGGAGATCAGCCCCAGCATTTT. Amino acids: CASSLQGDQPQHF.

This clone came up once. The chain recombines TRBV4-3 with TRBJ2-1; 10 bases are shared with TRBD2. Germline loops: CDR1 LGHNA, CDR2 YSLEER. The CDR3 extends over 17 amino acids. V trimming: 3 bases; J trimming: 3 bases; junction bases outside the gene matches: 8. The CDR3: CASSQTLSSGSYNEQFF. The CDR3 DNA follows: TGCGCCAGCAGCCAGACTCTCTCTAGCGGGAGCTACAATGAGCAGTTCTTC.

By sample fraction, this clone is medium-sized. V is TRBV4-1 and J is TRBJ2-7, with D maybe TRBD2 (5 bases). CDR3 length equals 15 residues. Trimming pared 1 base from V and 0 bases from J, leaving 10 bases between. Germline CDR1 is MGHRA and CDR2 is YSYEKL. Written as DNA, the CDR3 is TGCGCCAGCAGCCAAGTAAGCGGAAGCTCCTACGAGCAGTACTTC. Encoded protein: CASSQVSGSSYEQYF.

The rearrangement joins TRBV7-3 to TRBJ2-1; TRBD2 is a possible D gene (6 bases). The CDR3 loop spans 14 amino acids. The germline V gene has CDR1 SGHTA and CDR2 FQGTGA. Trimming took off 5 bases at V and 5 bases at J, with 13 bases between the two ends. CDR3 sequence reads: CASSARGGNNEQFF. The CDR3 DNA is TGTGCCAGCAGCGCTCGGGGAGGCAACAATGAGCAGTTCTTC.

This sequence joins TRBV2 and TRBJ2-2, with D perhaps being TRBD1 or TRBD2 (5 bases each). V dropped 2 bases and J dropped 5 bases, with 15 bases sitting between them. CDR3 length: 16 residues. Germline loops: CDR1 SNHLY, CDR2 FYNNEI. The CDR3 DNA reads as TGTGCCAGCAGTGAATTTAGGGGAGTGATTACCGGGGAGCTGTTTTTT. Translation: CASSEFRGVITGELFF.